This T cell receptor beta chain originates from a study of blood T cell repertoires in COVID-19. The data were produced by immunoSEQ multiplex PCR, yet TCRdb's version contains in-frame clones alone and is incomplete. The sample records some 260,000 clones, 80% to 95% being singletons. The CDR3 length is 16 residues. V gave up 0 bases and J gave up 4 bases; unmatched junction bases: 6. Per the germline V gene, CDR1 is ENHRY and CDR2 is SYGVKD. The clonotype originates from a woman younger than 35 who had recovered from COVID-19. The chain employs TRBV10-3 and TRBJ2-1, with TRBD1 matching 7 bases. The sequenced sample was PBMCs or T cells enriched from blood (not recorded which). For the CDR3, the DNA is TGTGCCATCAGTGAGTCTCCAGGGGGAGAATACAATGAGCAGTTCTTC. Its translation: CAISESPGGEYNEQFF.